This TCR beta chain was retrieved from a study of cytomegalovirus exposure and HLA in healthy donors. It was with 60 Vbeta and 13 Jbeta primers that the PCR ran. Produced via immunoSEQ multiplex PCR; TCRdb's table is partial and in-frame only. The sample holds some 99,000 clones, just under 70% seen once. Study-level results: Being indistinguishable, some V segments were excluded, TRBV6-2 and TRBV6-3 among them. Presence/absence analyses assumed roughly uniform sequencing depth across donors, which may not hold. In a later analysis, compared with equally common non-associated chains, HLA-associated beta chains were more expanded.

On this clone: The target antigen is unknown.

The germline V gene has CDR1 SEHNR and CDR2 FQNEAQ (reference sequence). Trimming took off 0 bases at V and 2 bases at J, with 10 bases between the two ends. CDR3 length: 15 residues. The chain recombines TRBV7-9 with TRBJ1-1, with D perhaps matching TRBD1 (5 bases). The sequence was collected from a woman aged 70-85 years in good health and CMV-seropositive. Sequenced sample: PBMCs. CDR3: CASSLAGRANTEAFF. The CDR3 nucleotides read TGTGCCAGCAGCTTAGCCGGCAGGGCCAACACTGAAGCTTTCTTT.